Listed below are T cell receptor beta chains from one sample, sequenced in a study of T cell responses to AZD1222 COVID-19 vaccine. Clones were sequenced by immunoSEQ multiplex PCR, and TCRdb holds only the in-frame ones, with some missing. The data show about 200,000 clones, 80% to 95% seen once. Specimen: peripheral blood, collected 28 days after the second AZD1222 dose. Receptors were obtained from an adult who received the AZD1222 COVID-19 vaccine. The CDR3 runs from the conserved cysteine through the conserved F or W. A D gene is named only where the DNA matches it firmly. Some rows have no size entry. The others give once, few or many, or a class for an expanded clone.

V	size	J	D	DNA	CDR3
TRBV19	-	TRBJ2-7	TRBD1	TGTGCCAGTAACGGACAGGGGGGCTACGAGCAGTACTTC	CASNGQGGYEQYF
TRBV9	-	TRBJ2-7	TRBD1	TGTGCCAGCAGCAGACGCGGGGACAGGGGTATCGAGCAGTACTTC	CASSRRGDRGIEQYF
TRBV18	once	TRBJ2-1	TRBD2	TGTGCCAGCTCACCCGGGACTAGCGGGGCAAAAGAGCAGTTCTTC	CASSPGTSGAKEQFF
TRBV7-2	-	TRBJ1-2	TRBD1	TGTGCCAGCCAACAGGGGGCAGAGAGGGGCTACACCTTC	CASQQGAERGYTF
TRBV5-1	-	TRBJ1-1	-	TGCGCCAGCAGCGGTGGCGGGGGAAGGATGAACACTGAAGCTTTCTTT	CASSGGGGRMNTEAFF
TRBV18	-	TRBJ2-2	TRBD1	TGTGCCAGCTCACCAAGCGTCGGACAGGGCGGGACCGGGGAGCTGTTTTTT	CASSPSVGQGGTGELFF
TRBV10-3	-	TRBJ1-1	-	TGTGCCAAGACCCCTTGGGGGGATGAAGCTTTCTTT	CAKTPWGDEAFF
TRBV9	-	TRBJ1-3	-	TGTGCCAGCAGCGTAACAGACTCACCCCAGAGGGTCGCCATATATTTT	CASSVTDSPQRVAIYF
TRBV30	-	TRBJ1-2	-	TGTGCCTGGAGTGCGGGAGGCTACACCTTC	CAWSAGGYTF
TRBV6-5	-	TRBJ1-1	-	TGTGCCAGCAGTTACTACGGGGCTGAAGCTTTCTTT	CASSYYGAEAFF
TRBV7-2	-	TRBJ2-2	-	TGTGCCAGCAGACCAGAGTACACCGGGGAGCTGTTTTTT	CASRPEYTGELFF
TRBV18	-	TRBJ1-3	-	TGTGCCAGCTCACCCAGAGGACGGGTGTCTGGAAACACCATATATTTT	CASSPRGRVSGNTIYF
TRBV11-3	-	TRBJ2-3	-	TGTGCCAGCAGTCCCGGGACTCCCTTTACGGCAGATACGCAGTATTTT	CASSPGTPFTADTQYF
TRBV5-4	-	TRBJ1-3	TRBD1	TGTGCCAGCAGCGGACAGGGAGGCGGAAACACCATATATTTT	CASSGQGGGNTIYF
TRBV6-5	-	TRBJ1-4	-	TGTGCCAGCAGTTTTAACAGGGAAAAACTGTTTTTT	CASSFNREKLFF
TRBV11-2	-	TRBJ2-1	-	TGTGCCAGCAGCTTAGAAGCGGCGAATGAGCAGTTCTTC	CASSLEAANEQFF
TRBV12-3/TRBV12-4	-	TRBJ1-5	-	TGTGCCAGCAGTTTGCTTACTAATCAGCCCCAGCATTTT	CASSLLTNQPQHF
TRBV7-3	-	TRBJ1-1	TRBD1	TGTGCCAGCAGGTTGGGACAGCCCATGAACACTGAAGCTTTCTTT	CASRLGQPMNTEAFF
TRBV6-5	once	TRBJ2-5	TRBD2	TGTGCCAGCAGGAGCATAGCGGGGGCAGAGACCCAGTACTTC	CASRSIAGAETQYF
TRBV24-1	-	TRBJ2-7	TRBD2	TGTGCCACCAGTGTTTGGCGGGCGGGGGGCTACGAGCAGTACTTC	CATSVWRAGGYEQYF
TRBV5-1	-	TRBJ1-2	-	TGCGCCAGCAGCTTGGCCGGGGGGATCAGCTATGGCTACACCTTC	CASSLAGGISYGYTF
TRBV7-9	-	TRBJ1-5	-	TGTGCCAGCAGCCCACAGGGTAGACAGCCCCAGCATTTT	CASSPQGRQPQHF
TRBV5-1	-	TRBJ2-7	TRBD1	TGCGCCAGCAGCTCCCCGGAGACAGGGACCGGCGAGCAGTACTTC	CASSSPETGTGEQYF
TRBV14	-	TRBJ2-1	-	TGTGCCAGCAGCCTGATCAGTAGCTCCTACAATGAGCAGTTCTTC	CASSLISSSYNEQFF
TRBV2	-	TRBJ2-5	-	TGTGCCAGCAGCCTACTTAAAGAGACCCAGTACTTC	CASSLLKETQYF
TRBV4-1	-	TRBJ2-7	-	TGCGCCAGCAGCCAAGATCGGAGGCAGGGGAGCTCCTACGAGCAGTACTTC	CASSQDRRQGSSYEQYF
TRBV7-9	-	TRBJ2-3	TRBD1	TGTGCCAGCAGCCCCGGGACAGGGTACACAGATACGCAGTATTTT	CASSPGTGYTDTQYF
TRBV3-1/TRBV3-2	-	TRBJ1-1	-	TGTGCCAGCAGTACGAACAGGGAAGCTTTCTTT	CASSTNREAFF
TRBV7-8	once	TRBJ2-2	-	TGTGCCAGCAGCTTAGTTGCCATAAACACCGGGGAGCTGTTTTTT	CASSLVAINTGELFF
TRBV5-1	-	TRBJ1-1	-	TGCGCCAGCAGCTCCCAAGTGAACACTGAAGCTTTCTTT	CASSSQVNTEAFF
TRBV5-1	-	TRBJ2-7	-	TGCGCCAGCAGCTCAGTGGGCACTGCCTACGAGCAGTACTTC	CASSSVGTAYEQYF
TRBV6-5	-	TRBJ1-5	-	TGTGCCAGCAGAAAACAGGGATTGGGCAATCAGCCCCAGCATTTT	CASRKQGLGNQPQHF
TRBV5-1	-	TRBJ1-1	-	TGCGCCAGCAGCTCGTTAGACAGCATGAACACTGAAGCTTTCTTT	CASSSLDSMNTEAFF
TRBV7-3	-	TRBJ1-1	-	TGTGCCAGCAGCTTCCAAGGGACCGCGGCTGAAGCTTTCTTT	CASSFQGTAAEAFF
TRBV6-6	-	TRBJ1-1	-	TGTGCCAGCAGTTACTCTTCGACTATGAACACTGAAGCTTTCTTT	CASSYSSTMNTEAFF
TRBV6-1	few	TRBJ2-3	-	TGTGCCAGCAGTGTTTACCGGGGGATAGGCACAGATACGCAGTATTTT	CASSVYRGIGTDTQYF
TRBV25-1	-	TRBJ1-1	-	TGTGCCAGCAGAGGTCAGCTGAACACTGAAGCTTTCTTT	CASRGQLNTEAFF
TRBV5-1	-	TRBJ1-6	TRBD1	TGCGCCAGCAGCCCCCTGAGAGGGGGCCTTCGTAATTCACCCCTCCACTTT	CASSPLRGGLRNSPLHF
TRBV3-1/TRBV3-2	-	TRBJ1-1	-	TGTGCCAGCAGCCGAACCACAGGCCCCCTAGGGACTGAAGCTTTCTTT	CASSRTTGPLGTEAFF
TRBV5-1	-	TRBJ2-1	-	TGCGCCAGCAGCTTGGCTCCGGGGGACCTTTACAATGAGCAGTTCTTC	CASSLAPGDLYNEQFF
TRBV5-1	-	TRBJ1-3	-	TGCGCCAGCAGCTTGGCGGGCTCTGGAAACACCATATATTTT	CASSLAGSGNTIYF
TRBV7-9	-	TRBJ2-7	TRBD1	TGTGCCAGCAGCCAACCTAGGGACAGAAGGGGCGACGAGCAGTACTTC	CASSQPRDRRGDEQYF
TRBV5-1	-	TRBJ1-2	-	TGCGCCAGCAGCTTGGACGCGGGGGAGGTCTATGGCTACACCTTC	CASSLDAGEVYGYTF
TRBV25-1	-	TRBJ1-1	-	TGTGCCAGCGGGGAAGGGCTGAACACTGAAGCTTTCTTT	CASGEGLNTEAFF
TRBV27	-	TRBJ2-3	TRBD2	TGTGCCAGCAGTCGGGGACTAGCGGGGGGATACGTCACAGATACGCAGTATTTT	CASSRGLAGGYVTDTQYF
TRBV15	-	TRBJ2-3	-	TGTGCCACCAGCAGAGGGGGGTCCGATACGCAGTATTTT	CATSRGGSDTQYF
TRBV6-2/TRBV6-3	-	TRBJ1-1	-	TGTGCCAGCACCCCCACCGGGGCCACTGAAGCTTTCTTT	CASTPTGATEAFF
TRBV7-9	-	TRBJ2-5	-	TGTGCCAGCAGCTTAGGCCTGGGGCAGGTTCCAGACTTC	CASSLGLGQVPDF
TRBV7-2	-	TRBJ2-7	TRBD2	TGTGCCAGCAGCTTAGGTCCCAACCAGCGGGGGGGCTACGAGCAGTACTTC	CASSLGPNQRGGYEQYF
TRBV12-3/TRBV12-4	-	TRBJ1-1	-	TGTGCCAGCAGACTGTCCGTGAACACTGAAGCTTTCTTT	CASRLSVNTEAFF